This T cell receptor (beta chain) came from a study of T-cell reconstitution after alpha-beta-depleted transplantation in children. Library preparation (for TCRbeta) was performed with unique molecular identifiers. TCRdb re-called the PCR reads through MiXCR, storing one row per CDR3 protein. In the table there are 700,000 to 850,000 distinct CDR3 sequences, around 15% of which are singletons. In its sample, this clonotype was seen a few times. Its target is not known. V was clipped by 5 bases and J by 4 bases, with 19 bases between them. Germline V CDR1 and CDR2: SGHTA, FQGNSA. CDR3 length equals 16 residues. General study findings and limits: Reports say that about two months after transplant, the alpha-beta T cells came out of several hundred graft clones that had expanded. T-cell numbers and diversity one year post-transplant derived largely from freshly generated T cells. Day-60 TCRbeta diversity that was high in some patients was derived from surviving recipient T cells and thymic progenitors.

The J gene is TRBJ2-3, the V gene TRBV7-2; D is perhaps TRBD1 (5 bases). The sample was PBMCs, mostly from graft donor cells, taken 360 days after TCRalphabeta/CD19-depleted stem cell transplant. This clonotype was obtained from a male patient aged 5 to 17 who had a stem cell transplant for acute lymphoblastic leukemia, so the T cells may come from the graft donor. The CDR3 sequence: CASSPRQTVRADTQYF. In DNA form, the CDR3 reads TGTGCCAGCAGCCCCCGCCAGACAGTCCGCGCAGATACGCAGTATTTT.